This T cell receptor (beta chain) emerged from a study of T cell responses to AZD1222 COVID-19 vaccine. Some clones are missing from TCRdb's copy, which holds only in-frame ones; the method was immunoSEQ multiplex PCR. The sample has under 150,000 clones, about 91% seen once. Study-level results: Baseline testing showed seropositivity in only a handful of AZD1222 recipients. Unmutated regions of variants are reportedly targeted by nearly half of spike-specific TCRs. Donors were largely white British and mainly female; clonal diversity was possibly underestimated.

The study pooled second doses at about 4 or about 12 weeks. The V gene's germline CDR1 is LGHNT and CDR2 FRNRAP. This CDR3 contains 13 residues. The V and J ends lost 1 base and 9 bases respectively, with 10 bases between them. As regards this clone: Its antigen is still unknown.

The receptor was derived from an adult who received the AZD1222 COVID-19 vaccine. The gene calls are TRBV12-5 and TRBJ2-4; no firm D call. The sequencing used peripheral blood, collected 28 days after the second AZD1222 dose. In nucleotides, the CDR3 is TGTGCTAGTGGTTTGGACGGCATAGCCATTCAGTACTTC. This translates into CASGLDGIAIQYF.